This T cell receptor (beta chain) was obtained from a study of T cells in Graves' hyperthyroidism and ophthalmopathy. Fresh peripheral blood, roughly 10 ml, was the source of the PBMCs. RNA transcripts yielded amplified TCR beta CDR3 regions. In the first-round RT-PCR of the TCR CDR3, the HTBI primer set was used. TCRdb re-called the multiplex PCR reads with MiXCR, one entry per CDR3 protein. The sample carries approximately 400,000 distinct CDR3 sequences, about a fifth recorded once. This clonotype was counted ten times or more. From germline, CDR1 is SNHLY and CDR2 FYNNEI. Trimming cost V 3 bases and J 5 bases, with 13 bases left between them. This CDR3 region has 14 residues.

The gene calls are TRBV2 and TRBJ1-2, with D tentatively TRBD1 (5 bases). This sequence was found in a young woman with Graves' hyperthyroidism. Sequences were obtained from blood. CDR3 protein: CASSDGRAGYGYTF. The CDR3 region has the DNA TGTGCCAGCAGTGACGGCAGGGCGGGTTATGGCTACACCTTC.